Listed here are 18 T cell receptor beta chains from one sample, sequenced in a study of blood T cell repertoires in COVID-19 (TCRdb year 2020). Receptor libraries were prepared by the immunoSEQ multiplex PCR assay. Held by TCRdb, this immuneACCESS table contains in-frame sequences only and omits some clones. Under half of the omission traces to an unresolved V gene where checked; the cause of the rest is unknown. The sample records around 300,000 clones, about nine tenths of which are singletons. The ten largest account for 2.5% to 3% of the sample. Sequencing was carried out using PBMCs or T cells enriched from blood (not recorded which). These receptors all come from a woman between 50 and 59 years old who had recovered from COVID-19.

The chain recombines TRBV7-9 with TRBJ2-7; D possibly corresponds to TRBD2 (5 bases). This CDR3 is 12 amino acids long. Trimming pared 4 bases from V and 6 bases from J, leaving 10 bases between. Germline V lookup: CDR1 SEHNR, CDR2 FQNEAQ (reference sequence). This CDR3 reads CASSSSLAEQYF. CDR3 DNA: TGTGCCAGCAGCTCCTCGCTAGCCGAGCAGTACTTC.

This chain connects TRBV4-2 to TRBJ2-1, with 7 bases that match TRBD2. Germline V gene lookup returns CDR1 LGHNA and CDR2 YNFKEQ. There are 15 residues in the CDR3. Trimming took 1 base from V and 4 from J; bases not matched to a gene: 4. The CDR3 DNA reads as TGTGCCAGCAGCCAAGCGGGAGGACGGTACAATGAGCAGTTCTTC. Protein: CASSQAGGRYNEQFF.

V and J are TRBV5-6 and TRBJ2-4; D is perhaps TRBD1 (7 bases). The length of the CDR3 is 14 residues. Germline assignment: CDR1 SGHDT and CDR2 YYEEEE. Trimming cost V 1 base and J 6 bases, with 11 bases left between them. The CDR3 DNA follows: TGTGCCAGCAGCTTGAGGCAGGGGGGAAACATTCAGTACTTC. It translates to CASSLRQGGNIQYF.

The rearrangement uses TRBV3-1 (or the pseudogene TRBV3-2) and TRBJ2-3, with 9 bases fitting TRBD2. The CDR3 has 16 amino acids. After removal of 8 bases from V and 3 bases from J, the junction contained 12 bases not matched to a gene. Germline assignment: CDR1 LGHDT and CDR2 YNNKEL (reference sequence). In DNA form, the CDR3 reads TGTGCCAGCGTCCCGGGGCGGGAGGGCCTGACAGATACGCAGTATTTT. Translation gives CASVPGREGLTDTQYF.

The rearrangement links TRBV15 to TRBJ2-7; 10 nucleotides match TRBD2. J lost 4 bases, V lost 0 bases, and 6 bases had no gene match. The CDR3 is made up of 16 amino acids. The germline CDR1 and CDR2 sequences are LNHNV and YYDKDF (reference sequence). CDR3 loop: CATSRDLSSGSYEQYF. The CDR3 DNA reads TGTGCCACCAGCAGAGATTTATCTAGCGGGAGTTACGAGCAGTACTTC.

Here the CDR3 reads CATAKEKGNEQYF. CDR3 DNA: TGTGCCACCGCGAAGGAGAAGGGGAACGAGCAGTACTTC. The genes are TRBV19 and TRBJ2-7; D might be TRBD1 (5 bases). The CDR3 is made up of 13 amino acids. V was cut by 10 bases and J by 5 bases, with 18 bases left in between. The V gene's germline CDR1 is LNHDA and CDR2 SQIVND (reference sequence).

The chain links TRBV18 to TRBJ2-3, with 7 bases that match TRBD2. Trimming at V came to 6 bases and at J to 3 bases, leaving 18 bases not matched to a gene. CDR1 and CDR2 (germline): KGHSH, LQKENI. This CDR3 is built from 18 residues. This CDR3 reads CASSHIRTGLGGTDTQYF. The CDR3 DNA follows: TGTGCCAGCTCCCACATTAGAACAGGACTAGGAGGAACAGATACGCAGTATTTT.

The chain combines TRBV7-2 with TRBJ2-2, with 14 bases that match TRBD2. Germline CDR1 reads SGHTA; CDR2 reads FQGNSA. The J segment lost 4 bases and the V segment lost 4 bases, leaving 2 bases of the junction unmatched. The CDR3 consists of 16 residues. The CDR3 spells CASSSGTSGGTGELFF. The CDR3 region has the DNA TGTGCCAGCAGCTCCGGGACTAGCGGGGGCACCGGGGAGCTGTTTTTT. Full variable domain (remainder filled in from reference TRBV7-2 and TRBJ2-2): GAGVSQSPSNKVTEKGKDVELRCDPISGHTALYWYRQSLGQGLEFLIYFQGNSAPDKSGLPSDRFSAERTGGSVSTLTIQRTQQEDSAVYLCASSSGTSGGTGELFFGEGSRLTVL.

The CDR3 DNA follows: TGTGCCAGCAGCCATCACGCGGGACAGGGTATCTACGAGCAGTACTTC. It yields the protein CASSHHAGQGIYEQYF. The V and J genes are TRBV14 and TRBJ2-7; TRBD1 matches at 9 bases. V lost 3 bases, J lost 3 bases, and 9 bases stayed unmatched. Germline V gives CDR1 SGHDN, CDR2 FVKESK. CDR3 size: 16 residues.

This clone is a singleton in its sample. This chain links TRBV6-2 or TRBV6-3 with TRBJ2-1; a possible D gene is TRBD2 (6 bases). The length of the CDR3 is 17 residues. Per the germline V gene, CDR1 is MNHEY and CDR2 is SVGEGT. The V end was cut by 3 bases, the J end by 8 bases, with 23 bases between. CDR3 sequence: CASSYPRPVGGNDEQFF. CDR3 nucleotide sequence: TGTGCCAGCAGTTATCCCAGACCCGTCGGCGGGAATGATGAGCAGTTCTTC.

The DNA for the CDR3 is TGTGCCAGCAGCTTGAGTTTCGAGAGCCCGGCAGATACGCAGTATTTT. This gives the protein CASSLSFESPADTQYF. V gene TRBV5-5 combines with J gene TRBJ2-3; no definite D call. Germline loops: CDR1 SGHKS, CDR2 YYEKEE (reference sequence). Trimming took off 1 base at V and 4 bases at J, with 16 bases between the two ends. This CDR3 region has 16 residues.

The rearrangement joins TRBV27 to TRBJ1-1; TRBD1 is a possible D gene (6 bases). The V gene's germline CDR1 is MNHEY and CDR2 SMNVEV (reference sequence). V gave up 6 bases and J gave up 7 bases, with 18 bases separating them. This CDR3 has 14 amino acids. In DNA form, the CDR3 reads TGTGCCAGCAGGCTTACCCGGACAGTCAATGAAGCTTTCTTT. The encoded protein is CASRLTRTVNEAFF.

The chain employs TRBV6-5 and TRBJ1-5; a possible D gene is TRBD1 (5 bases). CDR1 and CDR2 (germline): MNHEY, SVGAGI. Trimming removed 2 bases at V and 5 bases at J, with 16 bases between. The CDR3 loop spans 16 amino acids. CDR3 sequence reads: CASSYQGPGSHQPQHF. CDR3 sequence (DNA): TGTGCCAGCAGTTACCAGGGTCCGGGCTCTCATCAGCCCCAGCATTTT.

The rearrangement links TRBV27 to TRBJ2-6; unclear D gene. Germline V gives CDR1 MNHEY, CDR2 SMNVEV (reference sequence). Trimming stripped 3 bases from V and 0 bases from J, with 3 bases between. The CDR3 extends over 14 amino acids. CDR3 region: CASSFSSGANVLTF. The DNA of the CDR3 is TGTGCCAGCAGTTTTAGCTCTGGGGCCAACGTCCTGACTTTC.

The J gene is TRBJ2-1, the V gene TRBV5-6; a weak D match, TRBD2 (6 bases). There are 12 residues in the CDR3. With 3 bases removed from V and 15 bases from J, the gap between germline ends came to 16 bases. CDR1 and CDR2 from the germline V gene are SGHDT and YYEEEE. CDR3 loop: CASSSTRDGGFF. The CDR3 DNA reads as TGTGCCAGCAGCTCCACCCGGGACGGGGGGTTCTTC.

This chain connects TRBV3-1 (or the pseudogene TRBV3-2) to TRBJ1-1; no clear D. V gave up 6 bases and J gave up 4 bases, with 12 bases separating them. The CDR3 is 13 amino acids. Germline-derived CDR1 and CDR2 are LGHDT and YNNKEL (reference sequence). CDR3 DNA sequence: TGTGCCAGCAGTGTCGTTTCTAGCACTGAAGCTTTCTTT. Translated, it gives CASSVVSSTEAFF.

This rearrangement joins TRBV7-9 to TRBJ1-1, with a possible D match to TRBD1 (6 bases). The ends were cut back, 1 base at V and 1 base at J, with 13 bases in the middle. This CDR3 region has 16 residues. The germline V gene encodes CDR1 SEHNR and CDR2 FQNEAQ (reference sequence). This CDR3 is CASSLGDNVRNTEAFF. CDR3 bases: TGTGCCAGCAGCTTAGGGGACAACGTAAGGAACACTGAAGCTTTCTTT.

The chain has TRBV27 and TRBJ2-1; 8 bases are shared with TRBD2. J lost 2 bases, V lost 5 bases, and 5 bases had no gene match. The CDR3 is made up of 15 amino acids. Germline V gene lookup returns CDR1 MNHEY and CDR2 SMNVEV (reference sequence). The CDR3 protein is CASSGNGRAYNEQFF. CDR3 sequence (DNA): TGTGCCAGCAGTGGTAACGGGAGGGCCTACAATGAGCAGTTCTTC.